These 26 T cell receptor beta chains share one sample of origin, sequenced in a study of cytomegalovirus exposure and HLA in healthy donors. The PCR employed 60 Vbeta primers together with 13 Jbeta primers. Sequencing used immunoSEQ multiplex PCR; TCRdb keeps in-frame clones, though not all of them. Seen here are 150,000 to 200,000 clones, almost 85% observed once, and the top ten hold approximately 0.26%. The sample taken for sequencing was PBMCs. The receptor source for this set is a boy aged 5-17 years in good health and CMV-seronegative.

This chain links TRBV27 with TRBJ1-1; D unresolved. The CDR3 is 13 residues long. Germline lookup yields CDR1 MNHEY and CDR2 SMNVEV (reference sequence). The V gene lost 7 bases and the J gene lost 7 bases, with 16 bases spanning the gap. The DNA for the CDR3 is TGTGCCAGCACCCCGTCGGGAGGAATTGAAGCTTTCTTT. This translates into CASTPSGGIEAFF.

This clone was detected once. The genes are TRBV28 and TRBJ1-1; the D gene is possibly TRBD1 (6 bases). The CDR3 is 16 residues long. V lost 0 bases, J lost 5 bases, and 16 bases lay in between. Germline CDR1 reads MDHEN; CDR2 reads SYDVKM. The CDR3 is CASSLWAGATHTEAFF. Here the CDR3 DNA reads TGTGCCAGCAGTTTATGGGCAGGGGCGACGCATACTGAAGCTTTCTTT.

The J gene is TRBJ2-1, the V gene TRBV7-2; D remains unclear. The CDR3 is 11 residues long. Looked up from germline, CDR1 is SGHTA and CDR2 is FQGNSA. Trimming pared 10 bases from V and 1 base from J, leaving 5 bases between. The CDR3 DNA is TGTGCCACCTCGTCCTACAATGAGCAGTTCTTC. It specifies CATSSYNEQFF.

V usage is TRBV29-1 and J usage is TRBJ2-5, with TRBD1 as a possible D gene (6 bases). The J call may be mistaken, given a closer DNA end match to TRBJ2-7. CDR1 SQVTM and CDR2 ANQGSEA come from the germline V gene. The length of the CDR3 is 12 residues. CDR3 protein: CSVFDRSYEQYF. The CDR3 DNA reads as TGCAGCGTTTTCGACAGGTCCTACGAGCAGTACTTC.

The genes are TRBV9 and TRBJ1-4, with 7 bases identical to TRBD1. This CDR3 is built from 15 residues. Unmatched junction bases numbered 6, after V lost 1 base and J lost 6 bases. CDR1 and CDR2 (germline): SGDLS, YYNGEE. CDR3 nucleotides: TGTGCCAGCAGCGTATTAGGAGGGGGCGATGAAAAACTGTTTTTT. This gives the protein CASSVLGGGDEKLFF. The variable domain in full, with the rest retrieved from reference TRBV9 and TRBJ1-4, is DSGVTQTPKHLITATGQRVTLRCSPRSGDLSVYWYQQSLDQGLQFLIQYYNGEERAKGNILERFSAQQFPDLHSELNLSSLELGDSALYFCASSVLGGGDEKLFFGSGTQLSVL.

V is TRBV5-6 and J is TRBJ1-1; D is unclear. CDR3 length: 14 amino acids. The ends were cut back, 0 bases at V and 1 base at J, with 7 bases in the middle. The germline gives CDR1 SGHDT, CDR2 YYEEEE. The CDR3 coding sequence is TGTGCCAGCAGCTTGGTGGAGTGGAACACTGAAGCTTTCTTT. Translating gives CASSLVEWNTEAFF.

The rearrangement uses TRBV2 and TRBJ1-3; 10 bases agree with TRBD1. The CDR3 covers 16 residues. Germline V gene sequence: CDR1 SNHLY, CDR2 FYNNEI. The J segment lost 2 bases and the V segment lost 5 bases, leaving 6 bases of the junction unmatched. The CDR3 coding sequence is TGTGCCAGCAGTCTTACCGGACAGGGGGCTGGAAACACCATATATTTT. Protein sequence: CASSLTGQGAGNTIYF.

The chain uses TRBV28 and TRBJ2-1; possible D gene TRBD2, 6 bases. In germline, CDR1 is MDHEN, CDR2 SYDVKM. The CDR3 length is 12 residues. V lost 5 bases, J lost 10 bases, and 12 bases lay in between. Written as DNA, the CDR3 is TGTGCCAGCAGTCTGGTCGCGGGGGAGCAGTTCTTC. This codes for CASSLVAGEQFF. The full variable domain, rest sourced from reference TRBV28 and TRBJ2-1, is DVKVTQSSRYLVKRTGEKVFLECVQDMDHENMFWYRQDPGLGLRLIYFSYDVKMKEKGDIPEGYSVSREKKERFSLILESASTNQTSMYLCASSLVAGEQFFGPGTRLTVL.

V and J are TRBV6-1 and TRBJ1-5; D possibly corresponds to TRBD1 (5 bases). The V end lost 2 bases, the J end lost 7 bases, and 15 bases lay between the germline ends. The CDR3 contains 15 residues. Germline lookup yields CDR1 MNHNS and CDR2 SASEGT. The CDR3 DNA reads TGTGCCAGCAGTGAATTAACGGGGCGGGGACAGCCCCAGCATTTT. Protein: CASSELTGRGQPQHF.

The rearrangement uses TRBV21-1 and TRBJ2-7; the table assigns TRBD1, which was not confirmed against the DNA. TRBV21-1 is described as a pseudogene. The CDR3 is made up of 16 amino acids. CDR3 in DNA: TGTGCCAGCAGCACCCCTCGGGTAGTAGGGGTACACGAGCAGTACTTC. Residues: CASSTPRVVGVHEQYF.

The chain carries TRBV6-7 and TRBJ2-3, with a tentative D call TRBD1 (6 bases). TRBV6-7 is recorded as an ORF, its role being uncertain. CDR3 length equals 13 residues. V was pared by 5 bases and J by 4 bases, with 10 bases between. The CDR3 DNA sequence: TGTGCCAGCAGTATACAGGGCCCAGATACGCAGTATTTT. It yields the protein CASSIQGPDTQYF.

The chain employs TRBV18 and TRBJ1-1, with D tentatively TRBD1 (6 bases). The CDR3 extends over 15 amino acids. Germline V gene data show CDR1 as KGHSH and CDR2 as LQKENI. The V gene lost 6 bases and the J gene lost 5 bases, with 19 bases spanning the gap. The CDR3 loop is CASSPTSGADTEAFF. The DNA for the CDR3 is TGTGCCAGCTCTCCCACTTCAGGGGCGGATACTGAAGCTTTCTTT.

CDR3 amino acids: CASSTGTYKGTQYF. Written as DNA, the CDR3 is TGTGCCAGCAGTACCGGGACATACAAAGGGACGCAGTATTTT. The genes are TRBV6-4 and TRBJ2-3, with a tentative D call TRBD1 (6 bases). The V and J ends lost 5 bases and 9 bases respectively, with 18 bases between them. The germline V gene encodes CDR1 MRHNA and CDR2 SNTAGT. This CDR3 has 14 residues.

This clone was observed a few times. The chain carries TRBV27 and TRBJ2-7, with D possibly matching TRBD2 (5 bases). The CDR3 runs to 14 residues. Trimming cost V 6 bases and J 4 bases, with 16 bases left between them. Germline V gene data show CDR1 as MNHEY and CDR2 as SMNVEV (reference sequence). CDR3 DNA sequence: TGTGCCAGCAGCCAACGGGGATATGTATACGAGCAGTACTTC. This encodes CASSQRGYVYEQYF.

The chain combines TRBV14 with TRBJ1-3; D is perhaps TRBD1 (6 bases). V was pared by 3 bases and J by 8 bases, with 14 bases between. The CDR3 length is 14 residues. Germline assignment: CDR1 SGHDN and CDR2 FVKESK. The CDR3 sequence: CASSQDYRVDTIYF. The CDR3 nucleotides read TGTGCCAGCAGCCAGGATTACAGGGTGGACACCATATATTTT.

The genes are TRBV23-1 and TRBJ2-4; 7 bases map to TRBD2. Being an ORF, TRBV23-1 has a function that is uncertain. V lost 9 bases and J lost 4; bases outside the gene matches: 21. The CDR3 consists of 18 residues. The CDR3 DNA is TGCGCCAGGAGCCTCAGCGGGAAACTCTGGAAACTGAAAAACATTCAGTACTTC. This codes for CARSLSGKLWKLKNIQYF.

This sequence joins TRBV15 and TRBJ1-5; D unresolved. The CDR3 has 13 amino acids. Deletions cut 1 base from V and 4 bases from J, with 5 bases between. CDR1 LNHNV and CDR2 YYDKDF come from the germline V gene (reference sequence). The CDR3 spells CATSRVGNQPQHF. The CDR3 region has the DNA TGTGCCACCAGCAGAGTCGGGAATCAGCCCCAGCATTTT. The whole variable domain, filled in from reference TRBV15 and TRBJ1-5, reads DAMVIQNPRYQVTQFGKPVTLSCSQTLNHNVMYWYQQKSSQAPKLLFHYYDKDFNNEADTPDNFQSRRPNTSFCFLDIRSPGLGDTAMYLCATSRVGNQPQHFGDGTRLSIL.

The chain links TRBV5-1 to TRBJ2-5; 12 positions match TRBD2. The junction had 9 bases not matched to a gene; V was cut back by 7 bases and J by 5 bases. The CDR3 totals 15 residues. Germline CDR1 reads SGHRS; CDR2 reads YFSETQ. The CDR3 sequence is CASLGTGLAGETQYF. In DNA, the CDR3 is TGCGCCAGCTTGGGAACAGGACTAGCGGGGGAGACCCAGTACTTC.

V usage is TRBV6-6 and J usage is TRBJ2-3; D remains ambiguous. V dropped 6 bases and J dropped 5 bases, with 9 bases sitting between them. Germline lookup yields CDR1 MNHNY and CDR2 SVGAGI (reference sequence). The CDR3 is made up of 12 amino acids. CDR3 in DNA: TGTGCCAGCAGCCAACACCGAGATACGCAGTATTTT. Protein: CASSQHRDTQYF.

The chain is built from TRBV4-1 and TRBJ1-5; D is undetermined. The CDR3 runs 13 residues. V gave up 3 bases and J gave up 4 bases, with 7 bases separating them. Germline V gene lookup returns CDR1 MGHRA and CDR2 YSYEKL. CDR3 sequence reads: CASSHSTNQPQHF. The CDR3 nucleotides are TGCGCCAGCAGCCATTCAACAAATCAGCCCCAGCATTTT.

V gene TRBV19 combines with J gene TRBJ1-4, with D unclear. Germline V gene lookup returns CDR1 LNHDA and CDR2 SQIVND (reference sequence). This CDR3 has 14 residues. Trimming removed 5 bases from V and 5 bases from J, with 12 bases in between. Here the CDR3 reads CASSYGLLNEKLFF. CDR3 DNA sequence: TGTGCCAGTAGTTACGGACTCCTAAATGAAAAACTGTTTTTT.

V is TRBV18 and J is TRBJ2-1; D call uncertain. V was cut by 4 bases and J by 4 bases, with 17 bases left in between. Germline V gives CDR1 KGHSH, CDR2 LQKENI. The CDR3 is made up of 16 amino acids. The CDR3 region has the DNA TGTGCCAGCTCACATCGAGTAAGCGCTCCATACAATGAGCAGTTCTTC. Its protein product is CASSHRVSAPYNEQFF.

The V gene is TRBV27, the J gene TRBJ1-1, with a possible D match to TRBD1 (5 bases). Germline V gene data show CDR1 as MNHEY and CDR2 as SMNVEV (reference sequence). The CDR3 totals 14 residues. Trimming removed 5 bases at V and 7 bases at J, with 17 bases between. The CDR3 DNA is TGTGCCAGCAGTCCCCGTGGGGGGGTAAGTGAAGCTTTCTTT. Its translation: CASSPRGGVSEAFF.

This chain connects TRBV7-6 to TRBJ2-3; the match to TRBD2 covers 13 bases. The CDR3 covers 18 residues. V dropped 5 bases and J dropped 4; count of bases not matched to a gene: 12. CDR1 and CDR2 from the germline V gene are SGHVS and FNYEAQ. The CDR3 here is CASSPGTSGVKHPDTQYF. Here the CDR3 DNA reads TGTGCCAGCAGCCCCGGGACTAGCGGGGTGAAACACCCAGATACGCAGTATTTT. Full variable domain (outside the CDR3, taken from reference TRBV7-6 and TRBJ2-3): GAGVSQSPRYKVTKRGQDVALRCDPISGHVSLYWYRQALGQGPEFLTYFNYEAQQDKSGLPNDRFSAERPEGSISTLTIQRTEQRDSAMYRCASSPGTSGVKHPDTQYFGPGTRLTVL.

This clone was seen a handful of times. The J gene is TRBJ1-1, the V gene TRBV11-2; the match to TRBD1 covers 10 bases. V was pared by 5 bases and J by 4 bases, with 1 base of the junction left unmatched. CDR1 and CDR2 from the germline V gene are SGHAT and FQNNGV. The CDR3 runs 13 residues. DNA of the CDR3: TGTGCCAGCAGCCGGGACAGGGGCACTGAAGCTTTCTTT. It specifies CASSRDRGTEAFF.

The chain carries TRBV30 and TRBJ2-1; 7 nucleotides align to TRBD2. CDR3 length equals 15 residues. With 2 bases clipped from V and 1 base from J, the junction kept 5 bases outside the gene matches. From germline, CDR1 is GTSNPN and CDR2 SVGIG (reference sequence). The CDR3 sequence is CAWSREADSYNEQFF. The CDR3 nucleotides read TGTGCCTGGAGTCGGGAGGCGGATTCCTACAATGAGCAGTTCTTC.